This T cell receptor (beta chain) was captured in a study of control samples from healthy donors and cancer patients. Measured with immunoSEQ multiplex PCR; TCRdb has only the in-frame clones, and not every one. Of 150,000 to 160,000 clones listed, approximately 93% are singletons. CDR1 is LGHNA and CDR2 is YSLEER in the germline V gene. V trimming: 0 bases; J trimming: 8 bases; junction bases outside the gene matches: 4. This CDR3 contains 14 residues. This clonotype was sampled from a middle-aged man in good health. What was sequenced was blood. The chain employs TRBV4-3 and TRBJ2-1, with TRBD1 identical over 7 bases. The CDR3 protein is CASSQETGAHEQFF. The CDR3 nucleotides are TGCGCCAGCAGCCAAGAAACAGGGGCCCATGAGCAGTTCTTC.